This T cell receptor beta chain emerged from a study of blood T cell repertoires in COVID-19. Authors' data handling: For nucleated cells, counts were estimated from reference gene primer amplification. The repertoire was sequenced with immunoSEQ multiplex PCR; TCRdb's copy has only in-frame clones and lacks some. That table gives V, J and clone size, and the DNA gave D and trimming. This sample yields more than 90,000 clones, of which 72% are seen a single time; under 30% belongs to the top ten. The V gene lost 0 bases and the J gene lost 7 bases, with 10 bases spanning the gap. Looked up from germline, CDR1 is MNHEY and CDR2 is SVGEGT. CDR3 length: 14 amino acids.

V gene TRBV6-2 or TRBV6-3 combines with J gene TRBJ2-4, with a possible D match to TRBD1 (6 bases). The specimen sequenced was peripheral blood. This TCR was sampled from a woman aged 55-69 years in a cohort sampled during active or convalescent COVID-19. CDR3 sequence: CASSYSTGGNIQYF. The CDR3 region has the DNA TGTGCCAGCAGTTACTCGACAGGTGGGAACATTCAGTACTTC.